This T cell receptor beta chain is from a study of shared clonotypes between healthy human individuals. For this clone: Its specificity is not known.

In germline, CDR1 is SGHRS, CDR2 YFSETQ. This CDR3 comprises 15 residues. V was pared by 2 bases and J by 0 bases, with 11 bases between. Study-wide results and caveats: Rarefaction analysis demonstrated incomplete sorted-subset sequencing notwithstanding large depth.

This table comes from immunoSEQ multiplex PCR, and its TCRdb copy is limited to in-frame clones, with some not included. The sample consists of over a million clones, 75% of them appearing once. The clonotype was recovered from a young man in good health. The sample comprised memory CD4+ T cells sorted from blood. Subset given: CD45RA-negative fraction. The chain recombines TRBV5-1 with TRBJ1-1, with D unresolved. CDR3 DNA sequence: TGCGCCAGCAGCTTCGGCAGGCCCATGAACACTGAAGCTTTCTTT. Translated: CASSFGRPMNTEAFF.